The sequence of this T cell receptor (beta chain) was determined in a study of T-cell reconstitution after alpha-beta-depleted transplantation in children. The CDR3 sequence is 16 residues long. Trimming took 0 bases from V and 6 from J; bases not matched to a gene: 8. Germline assignment: CDR1 LNHNV and CDR2 YYDKDF (reference sequence). The TCRbeta library was prepared with unique molecular identifiers. TCRdb reanalysed the PCR reads using MiXCR and keeps one entry per CDR3 protein. The sample includes hundreds of thousands of distinct CDR3 sequences, over 15% of them seen just once. The clonotype comes from a human donor who donated a stem cell graft to a child with acute myeloid leukemia. The gene calls are TRBV15 and TRBJ1-5; 7 nucleotides agree with TRBD1. The starting material was PBMCs from the stem cell graft donor, obtained from the stem cell graft. This CDR3 is CATSRDLKGGSQPQHF. CDR3 sequence (DNA): TGTGCCACCAGCAGAGATCTCAAAGGGGGCAGTCAGCCCCAGCATTTT.